This entry lists 16 T cell receptor beta chains sequenced from one sample in a study of beta chain features in type 1 diabetes. The study reverse transcribed the entire isolated RNA, so it sequenced expressed TCRB transcripts. Repertoires were generated with immunoSEQ multiplex PCR, while TCRdb's copy carries only in-frame clones and drops some. The table has roughly 40,000 clones, about 52% seen once. The sequenced sample consisted of central memory CD4+ T cells from blood. All receptors come from a woman aged 18-29 years in good health.

The rearrangement links TRBV2 to TRBJ2-1; D unclear. V gave up 2 bases and J gave up 6 bases, with 8 bases separating them. Germline values: CDR1 SNHLY, CDR2 FYNNEI. The CDR3 has 13 amino acids. The CDR3 loop reads CASSERTLNEQFF. Here the CDR3 DNA reads TGTGCCAGCAGTGAAAGAACTCTCAATGAGCAGTTCTTC.

There are a few counts of this clone. The chain uses TRBV7-2 and TRBJ2-7; D not resolved. The V end lost 2 bases, the J end lost 6 bases, and 11 bases lay between the germline ends. The CDR3 sequence is 13 residues long. The V gene's germline CDR1 is SGHTA and CDR2 FQGNSA. The CDR3, as DNA: TGTGCCAGCAGCTTAAGAGTTCGGGTCGAGCAGTACTTC. This codes for CASSLRVRVEQYF.

The V gene is TRBV6-5, the J gene TRBJ1-1, with 7 bases lining up with TRBD1. The V segment lost 4 bases and the J segment 10 bases; nucleotides outside the gene matches: 9. CDR3 size: 13 residues. Per the germline V gene, CDR1 is MNHEY and CDR2 is SVGAGI. The CDR3 nucleotides read TGTGCCAGCAGTTTTTTAGGGGGCTGGACAGCTTTCTTT. It encodes CASSFLGGWTAFF.

This chain connects TRBV5-1 to TRBJ2-2; tentatively, D is TRBD2 (6 bases). The V end lost 4 bases, the J end lost 5 bases, and 15 bases lay between the germline ends. The CDR3 contains 15 residues. Germline V gene sequence: CDR1 SGHRS, CDR2 YFSETQ. The CDR3 sequence: CASSSPGLETGELFF. The DNA for the CDR3 is TGCGCCAGCAGCAGCCCGGGACTCGAGACCGGGGAGCTGTTTTTT.

The chain couples TRBV6-6 to TRBJ2-7, with 8 positions matching TRBD2. The V and J ends lost 1 base and 7 bases, in that order; junction bases with no gene match: 6. This CDR3 spans 14 amino acids. Germline V CDR1 and CDR2: MNHNY, SVGAGI (reference sequence). CDR3 protein: CASSYYGTGGEQYF. DNA of the CDR3: TGTGCCAGCAGTTACTACGGGACGGGGGGGGAGCAGTACTTC.

A few counts support this clone. This rearrangement joins TRBV7-9 to TRBJ2-1; no firm D call. The CDR3 is 15 amino acids. V was shortened by 4 bases and J by 1 base, with 11 bases between the two germline ends. Germline CDR1 reads SEHNR; CDR2 reads FQNEAQ (reference sequence). CDR3 nucleotides: TGTGCCAGCAGCTCCTCGACTGAGTCCTACAATGAGCAGTTCTTC. This sequence encodes CASSSSTESYNEQFF.

The chain combines TRBV7-6 with TRBJ2-1; 14 bases agree with TRBD2. The CDR3 totals 14 residues. The trim removed 5 bases at V and 13 bases at J, leaving 7 bases unmatched. Germline CDR1 is SGHVS and CDR2 is FNYEAQ. CDR3 sequence reads: CASSRGLAGEGQFF. The CDR3 nucleotides are TGTGCCAGCAGCAGGGGACTAGCGGGAGAAGGACAGTTCTTC.

The chain carries TRBV7-9 and TRBJ2-1; 12 bases agree with TRBD2. In germline, CDR1 is SEHNR, CDR2 FQNEAQ (reference sequence). The CDR3 length is 18 residues. The junction had 12 bases not matched to a gene; V was cut back by 5 bases and J by 4 bases. The CDR3 region is CASSPGLAGPLQYNEQFF. The CDR3 nucleotides are TGTGCCAGCAGCCCTGGACTAGCGGGGCCGTTACAATACAATGAGCAGTTCTTC.

This clone was detected only a few times. Different DNA sequences within this sample yield the same CDR3. The rearrangement links TRBV5-1 to TRBJ2-7, with D possibly TRBD2 on 6 matching bases. The CDR3 sequence is 14 residues long. V lost 0 bases and J lost 4, with 11 bases in between. Germline values: CDR1 SGHRS, CDR2 YFSETQ. The CDR3: CASSLALGGYEQYF. CDR3 sequence (DNA): TGCGCCAGCAGCTTGGCCTTGGGAGGATACGAGCAGTACTTC.

This clone was observed a single time. The CDR3 spells CASSLAGAGGPNTGELFF. As DNA, the CDR3 is TGTGCCAGCAGCTTGGCGGGCGCGGGAGGGCCCAACACCGGGGAGCTGTTTTTT. The rearrangement joins TRBV5-5 to TRBJ2-2; 9 positions agree with TRBD2. After removal of 0 bases from V and 2 bases from J, the junction contained 8 bases not matched to a gene. Germline loops: CDR1 SGHKS, CDR2 YYEKEE (reference sequence). This CDR3 spans 18 amino acids.

The chain joins TRBV5-4 to TRBJ1-2; 7 nucleotides match TRBD1. V shed 7 bases and J 3 bases; nucleotides not matched to a gene: 9. The CDR3 sequence is 14 residues long. CDR1 and CDR2 from the germline V gene are SGHNT and YYREEE (reference sequence). The CDR3 region has the DNA TGTGCCAGCCTATCACAGGGGCGGGACTATGGCTACACCTTC. It encodes CASLSQGRDYGYTF.

There are a few counts of this clone. The chain links TRBV11-2 to TRBJ2-3; TRBD1 matches at 9 bases. J was trimmed by 5 bases and V by 4 bases; bases with no gene match: 4. Per the germline V gene, CDR1 is SGHAT and CDR2 is FQNNGV. This CDR3 contains 14 residues. DNA of the CDR3: TGTGCCAGCAGCTCGACAGGGGGGGTAGATACGCAGTATTTT. Translating gives CASSSTGGVDTQYF.

As regards this clone: A junction boundary mismatches the germline segment, possibly from a read error. The rearrangement joins TRBV6-1 to TRBJ2-1; TRBD2 might be the D (7 bases). Germline-derived CDR1 and CDR2 are MNHNS and SASEGT. The CDR3 is 16 residues long. CDR3 loop: CASSEARGGSYNKQFF. The CDR3 DNA follows: TGTGCCAGCAGTGAAGCGCGCGGGGGCTCCTACAATAAGCAGTTCTTC.

This sequence joins TRBV6-5 and TRBJ2-5, with TRBD2 matching 8 bases. The CDR3 runs 15 residues. The junction had 7 bases not matched to a gene; V was cut back by 0 bases and J by 7 bases. Germline values: CDR1 MNHEY, CDR2 SVGAGI. This CDR3 is CASSYSSAGGGTQYF. Written as DNA, the CDR3 is TGTGCCAGCAGTTACTCGTCGGCGGGGGGAGGGACCCAGTACTTC.

The chain has TRBV29-1 and TRBJ2-1; TRBD2 matches 8 bases. This CDR3 region has 13 residues. The ends lost 6 bases at V and 7 bases at J; junction bases unmatched: 8. The germline CDR1 and CDR2 sequences are SQVTM and ANQGSEA. CDR3 protein: CSVFQRESNEQFF. For the CDR3, the DNA is TGCAGCGTATTTCAGCGGGAGAGTAATGAGCAGTTCTTC.

This chain links TRBV6-6 with TRBJ2-7; no definite D call. Germline loops: CDR1 MNHNY, CDR2 SVGAGI (reference sequence). V lost 5 bases and J lost 6, with 8 bases in between. CDR3 length equals 11 residues. The CDR3 nucleotides read TGTGCCAGCAGTAAAAACATCGAGCAGTACTTC. Translation gives CASSKNIEQYF.